This TCR beta chain is from a study of neurological immune-mediated disorders. Study-wide results and caveats: Expanded clones shared no identical CDR3 amino acid sequences across subjects, which suggested private TCR-beta repertoires in all groups.

This clonotype was found many times. Antigen unknown. With 10-nucleotide random UMIs, 5'RACE was used to make the cDNA. Over 180 million TCR-beta sequences, together covering 15-18 subjects, were produced by every individual sequencing run that was carried out. Via MiXCR, TCRdb re-called the 5' RACE reads, giving one row per CDR3 protein. The repertoire holds 77,000 or so distinct CDR3 sequences, with approximately 10% as singletons. V lost 3 bases, J lost 2 bases, and 12 bases stayed unmatched. Germline V CDR1 and CDR2: SGDLS, YYNGEE. The CDR3 runs to 17 residues. The chain recombines TRBV9 with TRBJ2-5; 8 bases match TRBD2. This clonotype was sampled from a man aged 50 or older in good health. The specimen was PBMCs. The CDR3 reads CASSARTSPNGQETQYF. The DNA of the CDR3 is TGTGCCAGCAGCGCCCGGACTAGCCCAAACGGGCAAGAGACCCAGTACTTC.